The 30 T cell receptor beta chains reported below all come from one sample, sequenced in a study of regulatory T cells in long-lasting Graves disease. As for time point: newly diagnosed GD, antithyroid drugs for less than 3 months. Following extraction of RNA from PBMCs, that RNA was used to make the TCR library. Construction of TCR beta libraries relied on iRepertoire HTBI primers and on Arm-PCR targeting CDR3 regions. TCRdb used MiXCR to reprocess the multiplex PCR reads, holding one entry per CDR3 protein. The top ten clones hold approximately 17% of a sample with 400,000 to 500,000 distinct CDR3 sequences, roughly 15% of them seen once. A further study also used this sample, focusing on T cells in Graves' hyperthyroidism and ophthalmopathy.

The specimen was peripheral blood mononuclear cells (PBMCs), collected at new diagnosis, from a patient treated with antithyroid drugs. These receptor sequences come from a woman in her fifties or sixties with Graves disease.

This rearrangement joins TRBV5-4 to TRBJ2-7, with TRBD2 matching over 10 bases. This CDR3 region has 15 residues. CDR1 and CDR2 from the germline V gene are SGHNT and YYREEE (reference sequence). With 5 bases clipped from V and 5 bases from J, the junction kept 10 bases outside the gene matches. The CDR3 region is CASRAAGTSENEQYF. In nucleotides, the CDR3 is TGTGCCAGCAGGGCCGCCGGGACTAGCGAAAACGAGCAGTACTTC.

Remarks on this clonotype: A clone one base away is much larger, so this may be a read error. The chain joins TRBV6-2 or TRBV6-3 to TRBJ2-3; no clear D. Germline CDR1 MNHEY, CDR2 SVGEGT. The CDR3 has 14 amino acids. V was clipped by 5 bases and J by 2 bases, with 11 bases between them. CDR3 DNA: TGTGCCAGCAGTGATGGGGTTCACACAGATACGCAGTATTTT. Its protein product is CASSDGVHTDTQYF.

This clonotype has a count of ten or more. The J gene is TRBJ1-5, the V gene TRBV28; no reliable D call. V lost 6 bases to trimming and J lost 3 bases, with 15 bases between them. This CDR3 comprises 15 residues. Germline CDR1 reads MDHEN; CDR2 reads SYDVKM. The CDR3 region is CASSPGVPFNQPQHF. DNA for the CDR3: TGTGCCAGCAGCCCGGGAGTCCCCTTCAATCAGCCCCAGCATTTT.

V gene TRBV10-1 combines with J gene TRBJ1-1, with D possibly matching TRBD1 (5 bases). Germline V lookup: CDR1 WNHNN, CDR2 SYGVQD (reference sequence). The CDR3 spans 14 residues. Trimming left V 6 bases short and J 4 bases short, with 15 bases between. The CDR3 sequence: CASSSTATGTEAFF. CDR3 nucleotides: TGCGCCAGCAGCTCGACAGCGACGGGCACTGAAGCTTTCTTT.

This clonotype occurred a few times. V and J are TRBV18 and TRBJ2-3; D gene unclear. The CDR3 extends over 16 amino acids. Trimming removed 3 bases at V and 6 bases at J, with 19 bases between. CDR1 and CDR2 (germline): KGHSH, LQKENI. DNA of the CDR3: TGTGCCAGCTCACCCTTCGACGAGACAACGAGCGATACGCAGTATTTT. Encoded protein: CASSPFDETTSDTQYF.

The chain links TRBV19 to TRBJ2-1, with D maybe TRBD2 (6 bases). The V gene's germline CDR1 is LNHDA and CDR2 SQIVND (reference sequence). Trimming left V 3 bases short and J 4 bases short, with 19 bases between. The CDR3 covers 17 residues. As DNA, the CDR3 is TGTGCCAGTAGTATGTATAGGTCGGCTAGCGTATACAATGAGCAGTTCTTC. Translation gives CASSMYRSASVYNEQFF.

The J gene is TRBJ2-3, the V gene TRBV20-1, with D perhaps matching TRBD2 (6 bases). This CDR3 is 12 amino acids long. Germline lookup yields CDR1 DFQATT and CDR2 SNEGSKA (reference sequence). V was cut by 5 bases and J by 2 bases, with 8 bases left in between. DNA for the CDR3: TGCAGTGCTTGCGGGGACACAGATACGCAGTATTTT. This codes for CSACGDTDTQYF.

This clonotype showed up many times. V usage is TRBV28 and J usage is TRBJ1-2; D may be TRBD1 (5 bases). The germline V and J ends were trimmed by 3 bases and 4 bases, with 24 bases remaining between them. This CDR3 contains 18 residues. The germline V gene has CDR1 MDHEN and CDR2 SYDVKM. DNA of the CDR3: TGTGCCAGCAGTTTCGGTATCCTGAGTGGGACTCCAACCTATGGCTACACCTTC. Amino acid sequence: CASSFGILSGTPTYGYTF.

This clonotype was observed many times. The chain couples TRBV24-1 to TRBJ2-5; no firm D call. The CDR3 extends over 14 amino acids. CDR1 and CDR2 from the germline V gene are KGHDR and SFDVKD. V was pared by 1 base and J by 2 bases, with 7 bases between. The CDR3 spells CATSDLGEQETQYF. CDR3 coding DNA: TGTGCCACCAGTGATTTAGGAGAACAAGAGACCCAGTACTTC.

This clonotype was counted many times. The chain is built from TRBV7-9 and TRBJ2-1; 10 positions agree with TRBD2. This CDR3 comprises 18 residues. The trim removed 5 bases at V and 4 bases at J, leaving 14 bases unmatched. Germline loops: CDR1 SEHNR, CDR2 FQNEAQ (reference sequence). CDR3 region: CASSPRRLAGRGYNEQFF. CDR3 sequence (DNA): TGTGCCAGCAGCCCTAGAAGACTAGCGGGCAGGGGATACAATGAGCAGTTCTTC.

The CDR3 here is CASSHLTARGAGQFF. In DNA, the CDR3 is TGTGCCAGCAGCCATCTTACTGCACGGGGGGCGGGGCAGTTCTTC. The V and J genes are TRBV7-9 and TRBJ2-1; TRBD2 is a possible D gene (7 bases). CDR3 length: 15 residues. V was cut by 5 bases and J by 12 bases, with 23 bases left in between. Germline V gene data show CDR1 as SEHNR and CDR2 as FQNEAQ (reference sequence).

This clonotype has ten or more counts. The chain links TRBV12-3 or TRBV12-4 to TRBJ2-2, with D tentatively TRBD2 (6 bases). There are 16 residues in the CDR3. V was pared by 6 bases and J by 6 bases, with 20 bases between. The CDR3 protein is CASSPASTSGAGELFF. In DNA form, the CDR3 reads TGTGCCAGCAGCCCCGCGTCCACTTCGGGGGCCGGGGAGCTGTTTTTT.

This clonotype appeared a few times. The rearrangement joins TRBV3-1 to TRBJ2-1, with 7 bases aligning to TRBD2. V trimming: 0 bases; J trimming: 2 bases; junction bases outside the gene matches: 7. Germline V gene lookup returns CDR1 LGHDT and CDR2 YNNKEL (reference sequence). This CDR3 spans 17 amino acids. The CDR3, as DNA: TGTGCCAGCAGCCAAGATCTAAGGCGGGAGCCCTACAATGAGCAGTTCTTC. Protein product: CASSQDLRREPYNEQFF.

Written as DNA, the CDR3 is TGTGCCAGCAGCGTGTACTCGAATGACAATGAGCAGTTCTTC. It codes for CASSVYSNDNEQFF. This chain joins TRBV7-8 and TRBJ2-1; no clear D gene. CDR3 length equals 14 residues. V shed 5 bases and J shed 5 bases, with 13 bases lying between them. Germline V gives CDR1 SGHVS, CDR2 FQNEAQ.

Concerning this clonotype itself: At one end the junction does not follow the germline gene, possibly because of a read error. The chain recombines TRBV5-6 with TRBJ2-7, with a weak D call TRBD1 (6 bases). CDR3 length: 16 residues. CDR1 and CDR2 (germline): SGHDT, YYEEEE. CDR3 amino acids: CVSSLERRDIAYEQYF. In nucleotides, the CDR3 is TGTGTCAGCAGCTTAGAAAGACGGGACATTGCCTACGAGCAGTACTTC.

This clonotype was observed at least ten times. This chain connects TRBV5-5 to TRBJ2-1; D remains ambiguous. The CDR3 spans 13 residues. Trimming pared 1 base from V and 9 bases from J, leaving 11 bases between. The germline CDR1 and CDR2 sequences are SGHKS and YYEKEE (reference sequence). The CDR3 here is CASSLSVLGEQFF. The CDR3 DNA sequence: TGTGCCAGCAGCTTGTCGGTTCTGGGTGAGCAGTTCTTC.

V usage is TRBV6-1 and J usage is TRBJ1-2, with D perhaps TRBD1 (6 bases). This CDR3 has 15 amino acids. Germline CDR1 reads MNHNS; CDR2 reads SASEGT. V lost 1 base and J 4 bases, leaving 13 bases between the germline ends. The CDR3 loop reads CASSEGWGAGYGYTF. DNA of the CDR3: TGTGCCAGCAGTGAAGGTTGGGGGGCTGGCTATGGCTACACCTTC.

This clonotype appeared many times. In nucleotides, the CDR3 is TGTGCCAGCAGTTACGCCACCCGTCGCGGATTCCCCTACGAGCAGTACTTC. It is translated as CASSYATRRGFPYEQYF. V usage is TRBV6-2 or TRBV6-3 and J usage is TRBJ2-7, with D uncertain. CDR1 MNHEY and CDR2 SVGEGT come from the germline V gene. V lost 2 bases and J lost 2, with 19 bases in between. The CDR3 is made up of 17 amino acids.

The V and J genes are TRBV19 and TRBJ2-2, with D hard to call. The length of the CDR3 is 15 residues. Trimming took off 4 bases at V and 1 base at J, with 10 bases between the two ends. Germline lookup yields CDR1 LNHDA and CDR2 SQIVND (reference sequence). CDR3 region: CASSTPGRNTGELFF. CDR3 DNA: TGTGCCAGTAGTACCCCCGGTAGGAACACCGGGGAGCTGTTTTTT.

This CDR3 is CASSQGVGDEQYF. As DNA, the CDR3 is TGTGCCAGCAGCCAAGGTGTGGGGGATGAGCAGTACTTC. The chain combines TRBV3-1 with TRBJ2-7; possibly TRBD1 or TRBD2 for D (5 bases each). The CDR3 runs to 13 residues. In germline, CDR1 is LGHDT, CDR2 YNNKEL (reference sequence). Trimming shortened V by 1 base and J by 7 bases, and 11 bases separated the two germline ends.

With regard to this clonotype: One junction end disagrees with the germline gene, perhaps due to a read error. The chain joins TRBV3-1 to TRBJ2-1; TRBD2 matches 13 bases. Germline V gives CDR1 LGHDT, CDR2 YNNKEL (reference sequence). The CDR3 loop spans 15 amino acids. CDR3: CASSRGLAGPNEQSF. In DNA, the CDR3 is TGTGCCAGCAGCCGGGGACTAGCGGGGCCCAATGAGCAGTCCTTC.

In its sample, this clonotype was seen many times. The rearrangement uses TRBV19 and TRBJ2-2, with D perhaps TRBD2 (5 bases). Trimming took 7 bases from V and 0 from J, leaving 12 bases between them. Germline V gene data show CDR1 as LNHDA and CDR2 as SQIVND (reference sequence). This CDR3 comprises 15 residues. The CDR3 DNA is TGTGCCAGTACGCCGGGAAACGCGAACACCGGGGAGCTGTTTTTT. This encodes CASTPGNANTGELFF.

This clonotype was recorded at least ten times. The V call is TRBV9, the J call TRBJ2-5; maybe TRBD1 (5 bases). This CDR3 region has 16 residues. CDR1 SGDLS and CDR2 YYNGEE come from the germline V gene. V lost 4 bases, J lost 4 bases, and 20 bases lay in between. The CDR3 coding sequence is TGTGCCAGCAGCCCCGTTGCAGGGTTGCTAGGAGAGACCCAGTACTTC. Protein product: CASSPVAGLLGETQYF. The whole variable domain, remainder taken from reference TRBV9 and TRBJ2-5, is DSGVTQTPKHLITATGQRVTLRCSPRSGDLSVYWYQQSLDQGLQFLIQYYNGEERAKGNILERFSAQQFPDLHSELNLSSLELGDSALYFCASSPVAGLLGETQYFGPGTRLLVL.

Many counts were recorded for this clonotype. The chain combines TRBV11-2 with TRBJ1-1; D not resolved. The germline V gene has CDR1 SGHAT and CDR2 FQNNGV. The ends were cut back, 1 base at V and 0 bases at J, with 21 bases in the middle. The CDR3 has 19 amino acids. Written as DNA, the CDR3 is TGTGCCAGCAGCTTAGTAGGTTTGCGTCAGGCGGCAATGAACACTGAAGCTTTCTTT. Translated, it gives CASSLVGLRQAAMNTEAFF.

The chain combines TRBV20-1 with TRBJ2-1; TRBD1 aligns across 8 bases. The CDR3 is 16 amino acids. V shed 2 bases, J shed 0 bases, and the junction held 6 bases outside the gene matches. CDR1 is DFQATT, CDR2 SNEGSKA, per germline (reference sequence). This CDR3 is CSARPPGTGSYNEQFF. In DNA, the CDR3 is TGCAGTGCTAGACCCCCCGGGACAGGCTCCTACAATGAGCAGTTCTTC.

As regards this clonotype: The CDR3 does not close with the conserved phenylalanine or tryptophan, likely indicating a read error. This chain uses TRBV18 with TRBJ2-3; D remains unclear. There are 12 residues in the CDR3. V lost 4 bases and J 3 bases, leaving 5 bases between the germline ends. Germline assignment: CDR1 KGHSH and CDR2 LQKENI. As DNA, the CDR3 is TGTGCCAGCTCACGGAATACAGATACGCAGTATGTT. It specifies CASSRNTDTQYV.

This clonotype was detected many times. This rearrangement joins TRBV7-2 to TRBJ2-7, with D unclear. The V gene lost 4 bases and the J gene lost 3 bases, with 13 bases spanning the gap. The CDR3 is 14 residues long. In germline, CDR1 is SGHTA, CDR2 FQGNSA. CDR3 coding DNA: TGTGCCAGCAGCTCTCACCTGACGTTCTACGAGCAGTACTTC. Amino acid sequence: CASSSHLTFYEQYF.

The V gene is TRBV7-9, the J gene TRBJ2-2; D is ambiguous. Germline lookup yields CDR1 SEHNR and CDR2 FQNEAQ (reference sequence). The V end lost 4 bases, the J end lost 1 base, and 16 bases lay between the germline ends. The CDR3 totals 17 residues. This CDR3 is CASSSDRHPMNTGELFF. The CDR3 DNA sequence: TGTGCCAGCAGCTCGGACCGACATCCGATGAACACCGGGGAGCTGTTTTTT.

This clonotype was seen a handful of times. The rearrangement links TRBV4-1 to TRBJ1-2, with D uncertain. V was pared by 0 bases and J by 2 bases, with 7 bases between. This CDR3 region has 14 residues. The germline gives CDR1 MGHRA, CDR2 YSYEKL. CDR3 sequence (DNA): TGCGCCAGCAGCCAAGATTTCGGAAACTATGGCTACACCTTC. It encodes CASSQDFGNYGYTF.

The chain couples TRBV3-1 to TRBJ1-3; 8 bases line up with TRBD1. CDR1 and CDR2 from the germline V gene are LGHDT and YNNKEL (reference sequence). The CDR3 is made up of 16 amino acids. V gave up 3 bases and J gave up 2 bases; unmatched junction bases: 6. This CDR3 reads CASSHGQGLPGNTIYF. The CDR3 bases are TGTGCCAGCAGCCATGGACAGGGTCTGCCTGGAAACACCATATATTTT.